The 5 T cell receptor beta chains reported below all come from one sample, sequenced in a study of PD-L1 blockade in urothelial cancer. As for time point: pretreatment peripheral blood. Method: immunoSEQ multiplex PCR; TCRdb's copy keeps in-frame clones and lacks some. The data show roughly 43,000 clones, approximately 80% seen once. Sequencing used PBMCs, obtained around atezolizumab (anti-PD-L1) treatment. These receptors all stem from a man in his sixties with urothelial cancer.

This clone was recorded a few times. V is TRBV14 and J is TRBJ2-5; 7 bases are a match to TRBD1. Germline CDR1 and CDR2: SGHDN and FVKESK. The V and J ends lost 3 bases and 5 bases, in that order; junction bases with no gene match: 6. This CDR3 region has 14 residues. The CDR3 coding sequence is TGTGCCAGCAGCCACCGACAGGGCCGGGAGACCCAGTACTTC. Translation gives CASSHRQGRETQYF.

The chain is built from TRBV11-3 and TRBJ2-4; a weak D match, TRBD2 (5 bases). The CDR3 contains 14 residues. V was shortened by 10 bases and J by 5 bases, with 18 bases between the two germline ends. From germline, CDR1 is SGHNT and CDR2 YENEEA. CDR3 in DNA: TGTGCCACCTCTTGGGCGGTCGGGGAAAACATTCAGTACTTC. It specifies CATSWAVGENIQYF. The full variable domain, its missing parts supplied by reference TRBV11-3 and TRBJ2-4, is EAGVVQSPRYKIIEKKQPVAFWCNPISGHNTLYWYLQNLGQGPELLIRYENEEAVDDSQLPKDRFSAERLKGVDSTLKIQPAELGDSAVYLCATSWAVGENIQYFGAGTRLSVL.

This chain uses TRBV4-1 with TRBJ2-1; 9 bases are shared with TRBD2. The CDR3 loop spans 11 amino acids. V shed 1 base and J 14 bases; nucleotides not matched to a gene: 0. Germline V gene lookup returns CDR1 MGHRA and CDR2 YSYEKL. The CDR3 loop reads CASSQGGGEFF. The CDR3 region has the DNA TGCGCCAGCAGCCAAGGCGGGGGGGAGTTCTTC.

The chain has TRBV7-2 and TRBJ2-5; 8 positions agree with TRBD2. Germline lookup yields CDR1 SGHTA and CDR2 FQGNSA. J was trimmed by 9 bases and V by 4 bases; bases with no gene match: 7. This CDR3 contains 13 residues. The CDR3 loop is CASSSTSVLSQYF. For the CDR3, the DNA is TGTGCCAGCAGCTCGACTAGCGTGCTTTCCCAGTACTTC.

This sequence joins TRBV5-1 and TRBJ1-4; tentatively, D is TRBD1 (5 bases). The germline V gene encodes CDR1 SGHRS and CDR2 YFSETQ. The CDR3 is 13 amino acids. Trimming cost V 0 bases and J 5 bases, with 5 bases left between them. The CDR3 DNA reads TGCGCCAGCAGCTTGGCAGGGAATGAAAAACTGTTTTTT. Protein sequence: CASSLAGNEKLFF.